The text below deals with one T cell receptor (beta chain). This sample is drawn from a study of blood T cell repertoires in COVID-19. Overall study context: Some COVID-19 samples were acute and others convalescent; all came from the United States, Italy and Spain. The cDNA or gDNA used as material had been derived from T cells, B-cell-depleted T cells, or PBMCs.

In the original processing: Reference gene primer amplification gave estimated nucleated cell counts. Clones were sequenced by immunoSEQ multiplex PCR, and TCRdb holds only the in-frame ones, with some missing. V and J calls and clone size are given by that table; D and trimming were obtained from the DNA. Of over 120,000 clones listed, approximately 84% are singletons. CDR1 is LGHNA and CDR2 is YSLEER in the germline V gene. CDR3 length: 17 amino acids. V lost 0 bases and J lost 5, with 19 bases in between. The receptor's source is a human donor in a cohort sampled during active COVID-19. Input material: peripheral blood. The chain links TRBV4-3 to TRBJ2-5; D unclear. This CDR3 is CASSQEASVAPRETQYF. The CDR3 nucleotides read TGCGCCAGCAGCCAAGAAGCAAGCGTCGCACCGAGGGAGACCCAGTACTTC.